Listed below are T cell receptor beta chains from one sample, sequenced in a study of blood T cells in healthy people across ages. TCRdb called the 5' RACE reads again in MiXCR, with one record for every CDR3 protein. Among 1.5 million to 2 million distinct CDR3 sequences listed, around 36% were seen once. Sequenced sample: blood. The receptors stem from a woman aged 25-40 years in good health. Each CDR3 is given with its conserved first and last residue. The order of the fields is D gene, V gene, clone size, J gene, CDR3 protein, CDR3 DNA. D genes are given only for firm matches. The size of a clone is reported for some rows only, either as once, few or many, or as a class for expanded clones.

>.|TRBV4-1|.|TRBJ1-5
CASSQEWGSWQPQHF
TGCGCCAGCAGCCAAGAGTGGGGGAGTTGGCAGCCCCAGCATTTT
>TRBD1|TRBV5-1|few|TRBJ2-5
CASSFGDRGYKTQYF
TGCGCCAGCAGCTTTGGGGACAGGGGTTACAAGACCCAGTACTTC
>.|TRBV4-1|many|TRBJ1-2
CASSQERGLLAGHGYTF
TGCGCCAGCAGCCAGGAGAGGGGCCTCTTAGCAGGCCATGGCTACACCTTC
>TRBD2|TRBV10-2|.|TRBJ2-2
CAGRTSGGAGNGELFF
TGCGCCGGCAGGACTAGCGGGGGGGCCGGTAACGGGGAGCTGTTTTTT
>TRBD1|TRBV6-6|.|TRBJ1-5
CASSDWTGSQPQHF
TGTGCCAGCAGCGACTGGACAGGGAGTCAGCCCCAGCATTTT
>TRBD2|TRBV20-1|many|TRBJ2-5
CSATSRERETQYF
TGCAGTGCTACCTCGCGGGAGCGGGAGACCCAGTACTTC
>TRBD1|TRBV20-1|.|TRBJ1-6
CSASGTGKSPLHF
TGCAGTGCTTCCGGGACAGGGAAGTCACCCCTCCACTTT
>.|TRBV18|.|TRBJ1-1
CASSPRSWREMNTEAFF
TGTGCCAGCTCACCACGTTCGTGGAGGGAAATGAACACTGAAGCTTTCTTT
>.|TRBV20-1|.|TRBJ2-6
CSARKTRTGANVLTF
TGCAGTGCTAGGAAGACCAGGACCGGGGCCAACGTCCTGACTTTC
>TRBD2|TRBV7-2|few|TRBJ2-7
CAGSQRGPSGTEQYF
TGTGCCGGCAGCCAACGGGGTCCTAGCGGGACCGAGCAGTACTTC
>TRBD1|TRBV5-1|.|TRBJ2-7
CASSTGGESWEQYF
TGCGCCAGCAGTACAGGGGGCGAATCGTGGGAGCAGTACTTC
>.|TRBV9|few|TRBJ2-1
CASSVVLAPSYNEQFF
TGTGCCAGCAGCGTAGTCTTAGCGCCCTCCTACAATGAGCAGTTCTTC
>.|TRBV25-1|few|TRBJ2-7
CASSEWSRSYEQYF
TGTGCCAGCAGTGAATGGAGCAGGTCCTACGAGCAGTACTTC
>TRBD2|TRBV7-2|.|TRBJ2-5
CACSLVPWSSGRETQYF
TGTGCCTGCAGCTTAGTCCCTTGGTCTAGCGGGAGGGAGACCCAGTACTTC
>.|TRBV6-5|.|TRBJ1-1
CASSYSKGTEAFF
TGTGCCAGCAGTTACTCGAAAGGTACTGAAGCTTTCTTT
>.|TRBV20-1|many|TRBJ2-7
CSARGLSSYEQYF
TGCAGTGCTAGAGGGTTAAGCTCCTACGAGCAGTACTTC
>.|TRBV2|.|TRBJ2-1
CATFWQNPRNHFRCQVQFF
TGTGCCACCTTTTGGCAGAACCCCCGCAACCACTTCCGCTGTCAAGTCCAGTTCTTC
>.|TRBV12-3/TRBV12-4|.|TRBJ2-7
CTSRGAEGPYEQYF
TGTACCAGCAGGGGGGCAGAGGGGCCCTACGAGCAGTACTTC
>.|TRBV4-1|many|TRBJ2-7
CASSQDDTAYEQYF
TGCGCCAGCAGCCAAGATGATACAGCTTACGAGCAGTACTTC
>.|TRBV7-9|.|TRBJ2-7
CASSSGLGAEQYF
TGTGCCAGCAGCTCCGGACTTGGGGCCGAGCAGTACTTC
>.|TRBV6-1|few|TRBJ1-2
CATTPGSVNYGYTF
TGTGCCACCACTCCCGGGAGCGTAAACTATGGCTACACCTTC
>TRBD2|TRBV30|.|TRBJ2-7
CAYVAGLSYEQYF
TGTGCCTACGTAGCGGGACTTTCCTACGAGCAGTACTTC
>.|TRBV20-1|few|TRBJ2-3
CSAPTHADTQYF
TGCAGTGCTCCGACCCACGCAGATACGCAGTATTTT
>.|TRBV5-1|few|TRBJ2-3
CASSWTATDTQYF
TGCGCCAGCAGCTGGACGGCAACAGATACGCAGTATTTT
>.|TRBV5-6|.|TRBJ2-5
CASSLGQFPEETQYF
TGTGCCAGCAGCTTGGGACAGTTTCCGGAAGAGACCCAGTACTTC
>.|TRBV6-2/TRBV6-3|few|TRBJ2-1
CASTPIRGGNEQFF
TGTGCCAGCACACCCATCCGAGGGGGCAATGAGCAGTTCTTC
>.|TRBV7-2|.|TRBJ1-2
CASSSTRSSGYTF
TGTGCCAGCAGCTCTACTCGCTCGAGTGGCTACACCTTC
>.|TRBV18|.|TRBJ2-3
CASSPRSFSTDTQYF
TGTGCCAGCTCACCCCGGTCGTTCAGCACAGATACGCAGTATTTT
>TRBD1|TRBV15|.|TRBJ2-3
CATSRVGQGADTQYF
TGTGCCACCAGCAGAGTGGGACAGGGTGCAGATACGCAGTATTTT
>.|TRBV13|few|TRBJ2-1
CASSLGSTITHGNEQFF
TGTGCCAGCAGCTTAGGCTCGACTATTACACACGGGAATGAGCAGTTCTTC
>TRBD1|TRBV20-1|.|TRBJ2-1
CSEARGTGVNEQFF
TGCAGTGAAGCCCGAGGGACAGGGGTCAATGAGCAGTTCTTC
>.|TRBV20-1|.|TRBJ1-1
CSANSGRENTEAFF
TGCAGTGCTAACTCCGGACGGGAGAACACTGAAGCTTTCTTT
>TRBD2|TRBV7-2|.|TRBJ2-7
CACSQTSGSGEQYF
TGTGCCTGCAGCCAAACTAGCGGGAGCGGTGAGCAGTACTTC
>TRBD2|TRBV7-9|.|TRBJ2-5
CASSFRLAAQETQYF
TGTGCCAGCAGCTTTCGGCTAGCGGCCCAAGAGACCCAGTACTTC
>TRBD1|TRBV28|.|TRBJ2-1
CASSPEQGFSAGEQFF
TGTGCCAGCAGCCCCGAACAGGGGTTTAGCGCTGGTGAGCAGTTCTTC
>.|TRBV5-5|.|TRBJ1-5
CASSLLGFGDQPQHF
TGTGCCAGCAGCTTGTTAGGCTTTGGCGATCAGCCCCAGCATTTT
>.|TRBV12-3/TRBV12-4|few|TRBJ1-2
CASTIKGYTF
TGTGCCAGCACCATAAAAGGCTACACCTTC
>TRBD2|TRBV3-1|few|TRBJ2-5
CASSPLAGARKETQYF
TGTGCCAGCAGCCCTTTAGCGGGAGCGAGAAAAGAGACCCAGTACTTC
>.|TRBV28|many|TRBJ2-7
CASSFWGYEQYF
TGTGCCAGCAGTTTTTGGGGCTACGAGCAGTACTTC
>TRBD1|TRBV28|.|TRBJ2-7
CASGGQDRGFYEQYF
TGTGCCAGTGGAGGCCAGGACAGGGGGTTTTACGAGCAGTACTTC
>.|TRBV10-3|few|TRBJ1-4
CATRTDGENEKLFF
TGTGCCACCCGCACCGACGGTGAAAATGAAAAACTGTTTTTT
>.|TRBV5-1|many|TRBJ1-5
CASRDQPQHF
TGCGCCAGCAGGGATCAGCCCCAGCATTTT
>TRBD2|TRBV11-3|.|TRBJ2-3
CASSPGLARDTDTQYF
TGTGCCAGCAGCCCCGGACTAGCGAGAGACACAGATACGCAGTATTTT
>TRBD2|TRBV11-2|few|TRBJ2-1
CASSLVSRGAFGQFF
TGTGCCAGCAGCTTAGTATCGCGGGGGGCCTTTGGGCAGTTCTTC
>.|TRBV16|few|TRBJ2-4
CASSQSSGRGKQYF
TGTGCCAGCAGCCAATCTTCCGGCAGGGGAAAGCAGTACTTC
>TRBD1|TRBV5-4|few|TRBJ2-5
CASSPGQGEETQYF
TGTGCCAGCAGCCCTGGACAGGGAGAAGAGACCCAGTACTTC
>.|TRBV10-2|.|TRBJ2-7
CASSPFGVQSYEQYF
TGCGCCAGCAGCCCCTTCGGGGTTCAATCCTACGAGCAGTACTTC
>.|TRBV20-1|.|TRBJ2-3
CSAIPNRPRDTQYF
TGCAGTGCTATCCCGAACAGGCCGCGGGATACGCAGTATTTT
>.|TRBV20-1|.|TRBJ2-3
CSALPLAFTDTQYF
TGCAGTGCTCTCCCCCTAGCTTTCACAGATACGCAGTATTTT
>.|TRBV18|many|TRBJ2-1
CASSLIDEQFF
TGTGCCAGCTCACTTATCGATGAGCAGTTCTTC
>.|TRBV2|.|TRBJ2-7
CASSEDARQPTSYEQYF
TGTGCCAGCAGTGAAGATGCGCGGCAGCCGACTTCCTACGAGCAGTACTTC